Listed below are T cell receptor beta chains from one sample, sequenced in a study of blood T cell repertoires in COVID-19. Data came from immunoSEQ multiplex PCR; TCRdb stores just in-frame clones and leaves some out. Among 60,000 to 95,000 clones listed, over 85% were seen once. The sequenced sample consisted of peripheral blood. These receptors all come from a woman of 80 years or more with active or convalescent COVID-19. The CDR3 runs from the conserved cysteine through the conserved F or W. A D gene is named only where the DNA matches it firmly. Clone size appears in some rows only: once, few, many, or a class for an expanded clone.

d_gene	abundance	v_gene	j_gene	CDR3aa	CDR3nt
TRBD2	.	TRBV9	TRBJ2-7	CASSPGGAHEQYF	TGTGCCAGCAGCCCCGGGGGGGCCCACGAGCAGTACTTC
TRBD1	.	TRBV30	TRBJ1-1	CAWSPGAGGAFF	TGTGCCTGGAGTCCGGGCGCAGGGGGGGCTTTCTTT
.	.	TRBV28	TRBJ1-4	CASSGRGAGWEKLFF	TGTGCCAGCAGTGGCCGTGGTGCAGGCTGGGAAAAACTGTTTTTT
.	.	TRBV7-6	TRBJ1-2	CASSLDPTADLNYGYTF	TGTGCCAGCAGCTTAGATCCGACAGCCGACCTCAACTATGGCTACACCTTC
.	.	TRBV11-2	TRBJ1-1	CASTPARGTEAFF	TGTGCCAGCACCCCGGCCCGAGGCACTGAAGCTTTCTTT
.	.	TRBV19	TRBJ1-2	CASRNHDTYYGYTF	TGTGCCAGTAGGAACCACGACACCTACTATGGCTACACCTTC
TRBD1	once	TRBV19	TRBJ2-7	CASSIGTGPAEQYF	TGTGCCAGTAGTATTGGGACAGGCCCCGCCGAGCAGTACTTC
TRBD2	.	TRBV5-1	TRBJ2-3	CASSSGTSGVWTDTQYF	TGCGCCAGCAGCTCCGGGACTAGCGGTGTTTGGACAGATACGCAGTATTTT
.	.	TRBV19	TRBJ1-4	CASRQYEKLFF	TGTGCCAGTAGACAGTATGAAAAACTGTTTTTT
TRBD1	.	TRBV19	TRBJ2-7	CASSPGQVYEQYF	TGTGCCAGTAGTCCCGGACAGGTTTACGAGCAGTACTTC
.	.	TRBV5-4	TRBJ1-2	CASSPSQGNYGYTF	TGTGCCAGCAGTCCGAGCCAGGGTAACTATGGCTACACCTTC
.	.	TRBV11-3	TRBJ1-1	CASSISNTEAFF	TGTGCCAGCAGCATATCGAACACTGAAGCTTTCTTT
.	.	TRBV29-1	TRBJ2-7	CSVGPTSSYEQYF	TGCAGCGTTGGGCCGACAAGCTCCTACGAGCAGTACTTC
TRBD1	.	TRBV28	TRBJ1-4	CASRRTGATNEKLFF	TGTGCCAGCAGGCGGACAGGGGCGACTAATGAAAAACTGTTTTTT
.	.	TRBV6-2/TRBV6-3	TRBJ2-3	CASSYGGGFGDTQYF	TGTGCCAGCAGTTACGGGGGGGGCTTCGGAGATACGCAGTATTTT
.	.	TRBV27	TRBJ1-1	CASSLDGTTEAFF	TGTGCCAGCAGTTTAGATGGGACAACTGAAGCTTTCTTT
.	.	TRBV4-1	TRBJ2-2	CASSHGLSPGELFF	TGCGCCAGCAGCCATGGACTTTCCCCCGGGGAGCTGTTTTTT